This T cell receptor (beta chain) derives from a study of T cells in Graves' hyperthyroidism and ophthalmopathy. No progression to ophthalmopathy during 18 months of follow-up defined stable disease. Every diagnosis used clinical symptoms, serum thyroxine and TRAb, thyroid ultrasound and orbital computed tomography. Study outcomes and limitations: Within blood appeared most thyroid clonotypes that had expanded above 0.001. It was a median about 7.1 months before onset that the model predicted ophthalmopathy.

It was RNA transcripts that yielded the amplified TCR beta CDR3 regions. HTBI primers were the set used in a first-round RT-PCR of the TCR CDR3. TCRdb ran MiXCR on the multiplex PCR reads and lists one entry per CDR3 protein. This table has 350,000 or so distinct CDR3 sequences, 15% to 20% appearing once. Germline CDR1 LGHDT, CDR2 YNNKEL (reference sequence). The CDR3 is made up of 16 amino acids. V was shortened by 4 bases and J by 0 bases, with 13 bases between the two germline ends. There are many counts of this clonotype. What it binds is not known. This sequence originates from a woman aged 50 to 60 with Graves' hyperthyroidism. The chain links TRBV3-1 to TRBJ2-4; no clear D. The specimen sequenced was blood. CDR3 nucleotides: TGTGCCAGCAGCCCCTTCGGAGTGCTAGCCAAAAACATTCAGTACTTC. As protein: CASSPFGVLAKNIQYF.